The source of this TCR beta chain is a study of blood T cell repertoires in COVID-19. As for the study in general: Acute and convalescent COVID-19 specimens originated in the United States, Italy and Spain. PBMCs, B-cell-depleted T cells, or T cells were the source of the cDNA or gDNA that made up the material.

Original analysis: From reference gene primer amplification, estimates of nucleated cell counts were derived. The table came from immunoSEQ multiplex PCR; TCRdb's copy has only in-frame clones and leaves some out. The DNA gave D and trimming, while V, J and clone size come from that table. The sample holds about 44,000 clones, about 87% seen once. This CDR3 spans 15 amino acids. Germline V gene sequence: CDR1 MNHEY, CDR2 SMNVEV (reference sequence). With 3 bases removed from V and 1 base from J, the gap between germline ends came to 9 bases. V gene TRBV27 combines with J gene TRBJ2-2, with D possibly matching TRBD1 (5 bases). The sequence was collected from a woman in her 40s with acute or convalescent COVID-19. Sequencing used peripheral blood. The DNA for the CDR3 is TGTGCCAGCAGTTTCGGACACATGAACACCGGGGAGCTGTTTTTT. Protein sequence: CASSFGHMNTGELFF.